This T cell receptor beta chain was observed in a study of CXCR3-negative and CXCR3-positive naive CD8 T cells. General observations from the study: For the naive subsets, surface CD5 was similar, and TCR strength was inferred from TRB CDR3 properties. Sequencing showed both naive subsets with comparably high diversity, and memory CD8+ cells much lower. TRB CDR3s were more hydrophobic in CXCR3-positive than in CXCR3-negative naive cells. Post-cryopreservation CXCR3 expression was partly diminished, and the bulk of assays employed fresh PBMCs.

This clonotype is deemed medium-sized (0.01 to 0.1%) by its frequency. What it binds is unknown. The CDR3 is 14 residues long. Germline loops: CDR1 SGHVS, CDR2 FNYEAQ. The study made its TRB cDNA libraries by 5' RACE, adding UMI labels. TCRdb re-called the 5' RACE reads; one entry per CDR3 protein, DNA not given. Its table records 5,700 or so distinct CDR3 sequences. Sequenced sample: naive CXCR3+ CD8+ T cells from blood. Noted subset: CD45RO-CCR7+CD27+CD95- naive CD8+ T cells expressing CXCR3 (TNR3+). The origin of this receptor is a human donor in good health. Some clones in this sample may be carry-over from other donors' samples. The chain recombines TRBV7-6 with TRBJ2-6. CDR3 region: CASSGNSGANVLTF. Full variable domain (rest looked up from reference TRBV7-6 and TRBJ2-6): GAGVSQSPRYKVTKRGQDVALRCDPISGHVSLYWYRQALGQGPEFLTYFNYEAQQDKSGLPNDRFSAERPEGSISTLTIQRTEQRDSAMYRCASSGNSGANVLTFGAGSRLTVL.